This TCR beta chain was sequenced during a study of cytomegalovirus exposure and HLA in healthy donors. Points from the study as a whole: Listed as cytomegalovirus-associated were over 150 TCR beta chains.

The PCR employed 60 Vbeta primers together with 13 Jbeta primers. Profiling relied on immunoSEQ multiplex PCR, and the TCRdb table lists in-frame clones only, not all of them. The sample shows about 110,000 clones, more than 65% of them seen only once. Of note for this clone: Its antigen is not known.

Germline lookup yields CDR1 SGHAT and CDR2 FQNNGV. The junction had 7 bases not matched to a gene; V was cut back by 4 bases and J by 4 bases. CDR3 size: 15 residues. The receptor was derived from a man in his thirties or forties in good health and CMV-seropositive. Sequencing input: PBMCs. This sequence joins TRBV11-2 and TRBJ2-5, with 9 bases fitting TRBD2. CDR3 bases: TGTGCCAGCAGCTGGGGCGGGGGGGCGCGAGAGACCCAGTACTTC. Amino acids: CASSWGGGARETQYF.